Listed here are 8 T cell receptor beta chains from one sample, sequenced in a study of shared clonotypes between healthy human individuals. TCRdb's table, derived via immunoSEQ multiplex PCR, lists solely in-frame clones and lacks some. The table records millions of clones, approximately 92% of them present only once. The sample comprised naive CD4+ T cells sorted from blood. Documented subset: CD45RA+ positively selected. These receptor sequences come from a man aged 18 to 30 in good health.

The gene calls are TRBV15 and TRBJ2-7; D unresolved. Germline CDR1 and CDR2: LNHNV and YYDKDF (reference sequence). V dropped 3 bases and J dropped 2 bases, with 8 bases sitting between them. The length of the CDR3 is 13 residues. CDR3 region: CATSSGMTYEQYF. In DNA, the CDR3 is TGTGCCACCAGCAGTGGCATGACCTACGAGCAGTACTTC.

The V gene is TRBV10-3, the J gene TRBJ2-2; possible D gene TRBD1, 6 bases. CDR1 is ENHRY, CDR2 SYGVKD, per germline. Trimming removed 5 bases from V and 4 bases from J, with 11 bases in between. The CDR3 loop spans 14 amino acids. CDR3 region: CAISNQGTTGELFF. The CDR3 DNA is TGTGCCATCAGTAATCAGGGGACCACCGGGGAGCTGTTTTTT.

J is TRBJ2-2 and V is TRBV6-1; D is undetermined. Germline loops: CDR1 MNHNS, CDR2 SASEGT. The CDR3 loop spans 14 amino acids. V was cut by 5 bases and J by 0 bases, with 7 bases left in between. CDR3 nucleotides: TGTGCCAGCAGTCCGAACACGAACACCGGGGAGCTGTTTTTT. Its protein is CASSPNTNTGELFF.

The chain couples TRBV28 to TRBJ1-3, with unresolved D. The V end was cut by 10 bases, the J end by 1 base, with 14 bases between. The germline V gene encodes CDR1 MDHEN and CDR2 SYDVKM. This CDR3 comprises 14 residues. The CDR3 DNA reads as TGTGCCACCAGAGAATTGGTGTCTGGAAACACCATATATTTT. It codes for CATRELVSGNTIYF.

Points on this clone: Other nucleotide sequences from this sample produce the same CDR3. The chain combines TRBV6-5 with TRBJ1-6, with D tentatively TRBD1 (5 bases). CDR3 length equals 14 residues. The germline V gene has CDR1 MNHEY and CDR2 SVGAGI. Trimming stripped 2 bases from V and 6 bases from J, with 8 bases between. The chain's CDR3 is CASSYLRGNSPLHF. As DNA, the CDR3 is TGTGCCAGCAGTTACCTGAGGGGTAATTCACCCCTCCACTTT.

This clone was observed a single time. J is TRBJ1-4 and V is TRBV5-1; the match to TRBD1 covers 10 bases. Germline V gene lookup returns CDR1 SGHRS and CDR2 YFSETQ. V was clipped by 0 bases and J by 5 bases; unmatched bases: 4. The CDR3 is 16 amino acids. The CDR3 here is CASSLVGQGSNEKLFF. Written as DNA, the CDR3 is TGCGCCAGCAGCTTGGTGGGACAGGGGTCGAATGAAAAACTGTTTTTT.

The gene calls are TRBV7-2 and TRBJ2-6, with D possibly matching TRBD1 (5 bases). This CDR3 spans 17 amino acids. The germline V gene encodes CDR1 SGHTA and CDR2 FQGNSA. V was pared by 2 bases and J by 0 bases, with 11 bases between. CDR3 in amino acids: CASSLQGTSSGANVLTF. The CDR3 nucleotides read TGTGCCAGCAGCTTACAGGGAACCAGCTCTGGGGCCAACGTCCTGACTTTC.

The chain employs TRBV21-1 and TRBJ2-7; the DNA was not used to check the table's D call, TRBD2. TRBV21-1 is marked as a pseudogene. This CDR3 is 12 amino acids long. In DNA form, the CDR3 reads TGTGCCAGCTGGGGACCGGGGGACGAGCAGTACTTC. Its translation is CASWGPGDEQYF.